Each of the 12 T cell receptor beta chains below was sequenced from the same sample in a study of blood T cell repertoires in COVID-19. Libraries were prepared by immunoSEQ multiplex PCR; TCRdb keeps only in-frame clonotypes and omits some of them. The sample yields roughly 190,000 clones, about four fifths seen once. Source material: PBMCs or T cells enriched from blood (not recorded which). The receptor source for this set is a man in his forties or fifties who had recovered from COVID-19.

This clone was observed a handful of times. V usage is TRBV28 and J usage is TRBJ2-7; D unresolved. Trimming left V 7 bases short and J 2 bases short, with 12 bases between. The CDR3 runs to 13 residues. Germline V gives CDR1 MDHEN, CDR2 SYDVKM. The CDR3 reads CASTYSAAYEQYF. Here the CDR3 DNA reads TGTGCCAGCACCTACAGTGCTGCCTACGAGCAGTACTTC.

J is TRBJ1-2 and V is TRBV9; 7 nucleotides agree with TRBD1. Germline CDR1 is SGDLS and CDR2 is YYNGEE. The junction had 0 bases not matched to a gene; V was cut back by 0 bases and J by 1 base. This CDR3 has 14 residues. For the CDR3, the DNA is TGTGCCAGCAGCGTAGGACAGGGTAACTATGGCTACACCTTC. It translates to CASSVGQGNYGYTF.

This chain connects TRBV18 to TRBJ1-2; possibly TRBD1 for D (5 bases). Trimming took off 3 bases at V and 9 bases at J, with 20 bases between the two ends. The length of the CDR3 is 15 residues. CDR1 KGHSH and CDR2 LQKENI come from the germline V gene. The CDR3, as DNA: TGTGCCAGCTCACCTGAAGTGGGGCCGGGTGGTCGCTACACCTTC. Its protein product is CASSPEVGPGGRYTF. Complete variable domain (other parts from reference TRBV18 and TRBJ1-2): NAGVMQNPRHLVRRRGQEARLRCSPMKGHSHVYWYRQLPEEGLKFMVYLQKENIIDESGMPKERFSAEFPKEGPSILRIQQVVRGDSAAYFCASSPEVGPGGRYTFGSGTRLTVV.

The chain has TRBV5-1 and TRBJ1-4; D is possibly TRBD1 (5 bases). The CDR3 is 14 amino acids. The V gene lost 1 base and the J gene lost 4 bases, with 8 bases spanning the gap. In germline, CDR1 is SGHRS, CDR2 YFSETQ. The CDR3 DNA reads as TGCGCCAGCAGCTTGTTGGGACTTAATGAAAAACTGTTTTTT. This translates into CASSLLGLNEKLFF.

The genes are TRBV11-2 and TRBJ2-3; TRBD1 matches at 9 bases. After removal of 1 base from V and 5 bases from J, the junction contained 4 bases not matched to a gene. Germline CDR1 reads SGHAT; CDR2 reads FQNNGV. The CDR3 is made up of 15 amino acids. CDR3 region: CASSLGGQGLDTQYF. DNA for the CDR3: TGTGCCAGCAGCTTAGGGGGACAGGGATTAGATACGCAGTATTTT. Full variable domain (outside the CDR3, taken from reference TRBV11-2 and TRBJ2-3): EAGVAQSPRYKIIEKRQSVAFWCNPISGHATLYWYQQILGQGPKLLIQFQNNGVVDDSQLPKDRFSAERLKGVDSTLKIQPAKLEDSAVYLCASSLGGQGLDTQYFGPGTRLTVL.

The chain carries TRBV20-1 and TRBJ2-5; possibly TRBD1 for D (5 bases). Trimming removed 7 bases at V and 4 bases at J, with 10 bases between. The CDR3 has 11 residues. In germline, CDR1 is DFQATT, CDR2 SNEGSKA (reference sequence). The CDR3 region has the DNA TGCAGTGTTTCTGACAGAGAGACCCAGTACTTC. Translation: CSVSDRETQYF.

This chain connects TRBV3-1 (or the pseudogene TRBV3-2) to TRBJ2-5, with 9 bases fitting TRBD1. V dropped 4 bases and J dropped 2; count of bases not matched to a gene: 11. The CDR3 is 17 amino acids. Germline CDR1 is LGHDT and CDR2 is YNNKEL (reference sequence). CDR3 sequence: CASSPTAGTGLQETQYF. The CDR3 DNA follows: TGTGCCAGCAGCCCGACTGCAGGGACAGGGTTACAAGAGACCCAGTACTTC.

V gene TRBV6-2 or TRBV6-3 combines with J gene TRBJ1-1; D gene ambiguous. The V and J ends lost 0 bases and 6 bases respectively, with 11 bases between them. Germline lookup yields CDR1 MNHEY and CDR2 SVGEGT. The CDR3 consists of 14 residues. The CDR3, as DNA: TGTGCCAGCAGTTACTCTCCAGGATACCCTGAAGCTTTCTTT. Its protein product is CASSYSPGYPEAFF.

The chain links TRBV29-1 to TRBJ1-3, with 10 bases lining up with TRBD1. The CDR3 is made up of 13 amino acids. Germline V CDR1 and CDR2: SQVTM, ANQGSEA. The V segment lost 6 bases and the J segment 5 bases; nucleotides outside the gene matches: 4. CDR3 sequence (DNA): TGCAGCGTCCTCGACAGGGGGCGAAACACCATATATTTT. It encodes CSVLDRGRNTIYF.

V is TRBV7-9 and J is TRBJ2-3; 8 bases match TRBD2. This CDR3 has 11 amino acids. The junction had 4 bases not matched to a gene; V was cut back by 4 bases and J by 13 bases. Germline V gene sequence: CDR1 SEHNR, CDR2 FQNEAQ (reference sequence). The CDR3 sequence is CASSSPLAEYF. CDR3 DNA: TGTGCCAGCAGCTCTCCACTAGCGGAGTATTTT.

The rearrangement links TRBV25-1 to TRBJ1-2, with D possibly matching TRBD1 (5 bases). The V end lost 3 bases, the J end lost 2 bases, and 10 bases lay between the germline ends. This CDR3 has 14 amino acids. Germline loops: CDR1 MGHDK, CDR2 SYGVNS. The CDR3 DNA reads TGTGCCAGCAGTGACGACAGAACCAACTATGGCTACACCTTC. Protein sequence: CASSDDRTNYGYTF.

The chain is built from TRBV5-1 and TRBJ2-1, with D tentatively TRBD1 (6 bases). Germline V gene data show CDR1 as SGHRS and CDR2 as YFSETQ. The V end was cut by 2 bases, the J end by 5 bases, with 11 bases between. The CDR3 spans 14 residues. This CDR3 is CASSFPDRNNEQFF. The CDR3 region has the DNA TGCGCCAGCAGCTTCCCCGACAGGAACAATGAGCAGTTCTTC.